Below, one T cell receptor beta chain is given with its context. What it binds is not known. The source of the sample is a study of CD8 T cells in Susac syndrome. Points from the study as a whole: In its TCR sequencing and HLA analysis, the study acknowledged that the number of individuals was relatively small. Clonal expansion was missing from Susac syndrome CD4+ T cell repertoires.

After extraction with the RNeasy kit, 0.5 to 1 ug of the RNA was reverse transcribed using random hexamers. An immunoSEQ multiplex PCR generated amplified TCR beta CDR3 products spanning 54 Vbeta and 13 Jbeta. TCRdb processed the immunoSEQ multiplex PCR reads anew with MiXCR; each CDR3 protein has one entry. Altogether some 150,000 distinct CDR3 sequences are present, more than 85% being singletons, with the ten largest covering 0.13% to 0.15%. The CDR3 contains 15 residues. V was pared by 2 bases and J by 2 bases, with 12 bases between. CDR1 and CDR2 from the germline V gene are MGHDK and SYGVNS. Sample: CD4+ T cells from PBMCs. The sequence came from a human donor with Susac syndrome. The chain is built from TRBV25-1 and TRBJ2-5; D may be TRBD2 (6 bases). CDR3 protein: CASSEGSGRQETQYF. The CDR3 nucleotides read TGTGCCAGCAGTGAAGGATCAGGGAGGCAAGAGACCCAGTACTTC. Complete variable domain (other parts from reference TRBV25-1 and TRBJ2-5): EADIYQTPRYLVIGTGKKITLECSQTMGHDKMYWYQQDPGMELHLIHYSYGVNSTEKGDLSSESTVSRIRTEHFPLTLESARPSHTSQYLCASSEGSGRQETQYFGPGTRLLVL.